This T cell receptor beta chain comes out of a study of blood T cells in healthy people across ages. Regarding the study as a whole: Donors of long life had a larger count of naive CD4+ cells and greater diversity than aged donors.

Comments on this clonotype: As yet, its antigen is unknown.

Alongside a J-beta primer mix, a sample-barcoded 5' primer served in a second PCR lasting about 7 to 11 cycles. MiXCR was run by TCRdb on the 5' RACE reads, yielding one entry per CDR3 protein. Here the sample spans some 860,000 distinct CDR3 sequences, about 61% being singletons. This CDR3 is 14 amino acids long. Trimming removed 10 bases from V and 3 bases from J; junction bases left unmatched: 9. Per the germline V gene, CDR1 is ENHRY and CDR2 is SYGVKD. The sequenced material came from blood. The chain recombines TRBV10-3 with TRBJ2-7; 10 nucleotides agree with TRBD1. This TCR derives from a man aged 40-50 years in good health. This CDR3 is CATGPGDRGYEQYF. The CDR3 region has the DNA TGTGCCACCGGGCCGGGGGACAGGGGCTACGAGCAGTACTTC.